The rows below give T cell receptor beta chains drawn from one sample of a study of blood T cell repertoires in COVID-19. The assay was immunoSEQ multiplex PCR, and TCRdb's table has in-frame clones only and misses some. This sample has some 150,000 clones, with 70% to 90% found just once. The sequenced sample consisted of PBMCs or T cells enriched from blood (not recorded which). The receptors here all came from a woman aged 45-59 years who had recovered from COVID-19. Both conserved end residues are part of each CDR3. A D gene is named only where the DNA matches it firmly. Only some rows state a clone size, as once, few, many or a class for expanded clones.

d_call	v_call	j_call	clone_size	cdr3_nt	cdr3_aa
TRBD1	TRBV3-1/TRBV3-2	TRBJ1-1	.	TGTGCCAGCAGCCAAGCGGAGACAGGGGGAGGTACTGAAGCTTTCTTT	CASSQAETGGGTEAFF
TRBD1	TRBV10-3	TRBJ1-1	.	TGTGCCATACAGGGGGGGAACACTGAAGCTTTCTTT	CAIQGGNTEAFF
.	TRBV20-1	TRBJ1-2	many	TGCAGTGGTCTACTTCGTGGCTACACCTTC	CSGLLRGYTF
.	TRBV25-1	TRBJ1-5	.	TGTGCCAGCAGTGATGCAGGGGTCGGGCCCCAGCATTTT	CASSDAGVGPQHF
TRBD1	TRBV28	TRBJ1-5	.	TGTGCCAGCAGCCTAGACAGGGGAGTCGGTAATCAGCCCCAGCATTTT	CASSLDRGVGNQPQHF
TRBD1	TRBV27	TRBJ1-2	few	TGTGCCAGCAGTAAGTACAGGGGGCGACGAGGCTACACCTTC	CASSKYRGRRGYTF
TRBD1	TRBV27	TRBJ2-2	.	TGTGCCAGCAAGGGACAGGCGAACACCGGGGAGCTGTTTTTT	CASKGQANTGELFF
TRBD1	TRBV3-1/TRBV3-2	TRBJ1-3	.	TGTGCCAGCAGCCGGACCGGACAGGGTTGTTCTGGAAACACCATATATTTT	CASSRTGQGCSGNTIYF
.	TRBV6-5	TRBJ2-3	.	TGTGCCAGCACCCGGGAGCTCACAGATACGCAGTATTTT	CASTRELTDTQYF
TRBD2	TRBV4-1	TRBJ2-1	.	TGCGCCAGCAGCCAAGTGCTAGCGGGTGAATCCTACAATGAGCAGTTCTTC	CASSQVLAGESYNEQFF
TRBD1	TRBV9	TRBJ2-1	.	TGTGCCAGCAGCGTTCCGGGACAGGGCCTATCGAGCTCCTACAATGAGCAGTTCTTC	CASSVPGQGLSSSYNEQFF
.	TRBV5-5	TRBJ1-1	.	TGTGCCAGCAGCTCGGAGCCGGGACTCTTGATTGCGGAAGCTTTCTTT	CASSSEPGLLIAEAFF
TRBD1	TRBV2	TRBJ1-2	.	TGTGCCAGCAAGGGACAGTATTTGGCTAACTATGGCTACACCTTC	CASKGQYLANYGYTF
TRBD2	TRBV5-5	TRBJ2-1	.	TGTGCCAGCAGCTTAGGGACTAGTAAGTTCTTC	CASSLGTSKFF
.	TRBV18	TRBJ1-2	.	TGTGCCAGCTCACCCCGCGGGGCGAATGGCTACACCTTC	CASSPRGANGYTF
.	TRBV11-2	TRBJ1-1	.	TGTGCCAGCAGCTTAGGAGCCGGGGGGCAGGGTACTGAAGCTTTCTTT	CASSLGAGGQGTEAFF
TRBD2	TRBV6-2/TRBV6-3	TRBJ2-3	.	TGTGCCAGCAGTCAGAGAGTTCGTGGACTAGCGGGGGGGATAACCACAGATACGCAGTATTTT	CASSQRVRGLAGGITTDTQYF
TRBD2	TRBV3-1/TRBV3-2	TRBJ2-2	.	TGTGCCACCCGACTAGCGGGAGACACCGGGGAGCTGTTTTTT	CATRLAGDTGELFF
.	TRBV5-1	TRBJ2-3	.	TGCGCCAGCAGCTTGGAGGCGGGATTAGATACGCAGTATTTT	CASSLEAGLDTQYF
.	TRBV19	TRBJ2-4	.	TGTGCCAGTAGTCAAACGGAGGGTGGCAAAAACATTCAGTACTTC	CASSQTEGGKNIQYF
.	TRBV18	TRBJ1-4	.	TGTGCCAGCTCACCAGGGCGGGGCGAAAAACTGTTTTTT	CASSPGRGEKLFF
TRBD1	TRBV5-1	TRBJ1-6	.	TGCGCCAGCAGCTTAAGGGACAGTAATTCACCCCTCCACTTT	CASSLRDSNSPLHF
.	TRBV9	TRBJ2-2	.	TGTGCCAGCAGCCTAGACAGGCGACTTAGCGGGGAGCTGTTTTTT	CASSLDRRLSGELFF
TRBD1	TRBV6-5	TRBJ1-3	.	TGTGCCAGCAGTCCCGACAGGGATACCGGAAACACCATATATTTT	CASSPDRDTGNTIYF
.	TRBV28	TRBJ2-3	.	TGTGCCAGCATGCAGCAGGGAGATACGCAGTATTTT	CASMQQGDTQYF
.	TRBV5-6	TRBJ1-5	.	TGTGCCAGCAGCTTGAGCCAGGGGAAGCAGCCCCAGCATTTT	CASSLSQGKQPQHF
TRBD1	TRBV12-5	TRBJ1-5	.	TGTGCTAGTGGTCCCCGACTAGTGACAGGGGTTTACAATCAGCCCCAGCATTTT	CASGPRLVTGVYNQPQHF
.	TRBV7-9	TRBJ1-2	few	TGTGCCAGCAGCCGGCCGGGGAAGGAAGGCTACACCTTC	CASSRPGKEGYTF
.	TRBV5-1	TRBJ1-4	.	TGCGCCAGCAGGGATACGGGACAAACTAATGAAAAACTGTTTTTT	CASRDTGQTNEKLFF
.	TRBV28	TRBJ1-4	.	TGTGCCAGCAGTTCCCCTGACTTTGGAAAACTGTTTTTT	CASSSPDFGKLFF
TRBD2	TRBV6-5	TRBJ2-3	.	TGTGCCAGCCGGACTAGCGGAACCCACACAGATACGCAGTATTTT	CASRTSGTHTDTQYF
TRBD1	TRBV30	TRBJ1-2	.	TGTGCCTGCCGACGGACAGGGAGGGATGGCTACACCTTC	CACRRTGRDGYTF
TRBD2	TRBV6-5	TRBJ2-3	.	TGTGCCAGCTCCCTTCGGACTAGCCGGGATACGCAGTATTTT	CASSLRTSRDTQYF
.	TRBV5-6	TRBJ1-1	.	TGTGCCAGCAGCTTGGGGAGGGATTTGAACACTGAAGCTTTCTTT	CASSLGRDLNTEAFF
.	TRBV7-2	TRBJ2-1	.	TGTGCCAGCAGGTTACAGGAAAGCTCCTACAATGAGCAGTTCTTC	CASRLQESSYNEQFF
.	TRBV19	TRBJ1-5	.	TGTGCCAGTAGTATAGATAGACAAGTTAGCAATCAGCCCCAGCATTTT	CASSIDRQVSNQPQHF
.	TRBV4-1	TRBJ1-6	once	TGCGCCAGCAGCCAAGCGCGTGGTACACCCCTCCACTTT	CASSQARGTPLHF
.	TRBV7-9	TRBJ1-2	.	TGTGCCAGCAGTTTGCGGGACAACTATGGCTACACCTTC	CASSLRDNYGYTF
TRBD1	TRBV5-5	TRBJ1-2	.	TGTGCCAGCAGCTTGGCCGGACAGGCCCTGGGGTATGGCTACACCTTC	CASSLAGQALGYGYTF
.	TRBV6-2/TRBV6-3	TRBJ2-5	.	TGTGCCAGCAGCCCTGGGGGGACGGATCAAGAGACCCAGTACTTC	CASSPGGTDQETQYF
.	TRBV10-2	TRBJ1-1	.	TGCGCCAGCCGTGGGAGGGACACTGAAGCTTTCTTT	CASRGRDTEAFF
TRBD2	TRBV28	TRBJ2-5	.	TGTGCCAGCACCACTAGCGGTAGAGAACGGGAGACCCAGTACTTC	CASTTSGRERETQYF
TRBD2	TRBV5-1	TRBJ2-3	.	TGCGCCAGCAGCCAAACAAGCGGGAGCATAGATACGCAGTATTTT	CASSQTSGSIDTQYF
TRBD1	TRBV5-1	TRBJ2-1	.	TGCGCCAGCGGTGCTGGTACGACAGGGGTGGATGAGCAGTTCTTC	CASGAGTTGVDEQFF